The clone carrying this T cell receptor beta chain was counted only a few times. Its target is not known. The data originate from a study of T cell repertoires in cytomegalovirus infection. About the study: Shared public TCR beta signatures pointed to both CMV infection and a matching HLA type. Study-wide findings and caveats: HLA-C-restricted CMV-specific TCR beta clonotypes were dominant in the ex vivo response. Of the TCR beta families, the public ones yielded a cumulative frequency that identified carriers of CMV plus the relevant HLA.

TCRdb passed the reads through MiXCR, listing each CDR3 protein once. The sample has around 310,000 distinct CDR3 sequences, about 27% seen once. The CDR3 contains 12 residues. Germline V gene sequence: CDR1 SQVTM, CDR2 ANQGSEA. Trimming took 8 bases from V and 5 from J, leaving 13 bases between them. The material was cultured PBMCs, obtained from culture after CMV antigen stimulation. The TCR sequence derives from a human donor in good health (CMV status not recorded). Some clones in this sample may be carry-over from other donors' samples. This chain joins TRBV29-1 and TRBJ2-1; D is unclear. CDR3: CSFPMGNNEQFF. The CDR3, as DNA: TGCAGCTTCCCCATGGGGAACAATGAGCAGTTCTTC.